The 17 T cell receptor beta chains below come from one sample, sequenced in a study of T cell repertoires in cytomegalovirus infection. Their target antigens are unknown. TCRdb called the reads again in MiXCR, with one record for every CDR3 protein. The sample lists fewer than 1,000,000 distinct CDR3 sequences; roughly 31% were seen once. This specimen was cultured CD8+ T cells from PBMCs, taken from culture after CMV antigen stimulation. These receptors were taken from a human donor in good health (CMV status not recorded). Some clones in this sample may be carry-over from other donors' samples.

J is TRBJ2-1 and V is TRBV6-4; the D is unclear. The CDR3 length is 11 residues. CDR1 and CDR2 from the germline V gene are MRHNA and SNTAGT. With 6 bases removed from V and 12 bases from J, the gap between germline ends came to 12 bases. CDR3 in DNA: TGTGCCAGCAGCTCAGGCTTTGGGCAGTTCTTC. Protein sequence: CASSSGFGQFF.

This clonotype came up a few times. A junction boundary mismatches the germline segment, possibly from a read error. The chain uses TRBV7-9 and TRBJ1-4, with D hard to call. The germline V gene has CDR1 SEHNR and CDR2 FQNEAQ (reference sequence). This CDR3 comprises 14 residues. The CDR3 nucleotides are TGTGCTAGCAGAGGGATGCAAACTAATGAAAAACTGTTTTTT. It is translated as CASRGMQTNEKLFF.

This clonotype has more than one count but fewer than ten. The rearrangement joins TRBV4-2 to TRBJ2-7, with a possible D match to TRBD1 (5 bases). Germline CDR1 and CDR2: LGHNA and YNFKEQ. Trimming stripped 1 base from V and 3 bases from J, with 10 bases between. The CDR3 spans 14 residues. CDR3 loop: CASSQGQISYEQYF. In DNA, the CDR3 is TGTGCCAGCAGCCAAGGACAGATTAGCTACGAGCAGTACTTC.

This clonotype occurred many times. The V call is TRBV7-2, the J call TRBJ1-1; D is unresolved. Looked up from germline, CDR1 is SGHTA and CDR2 is FQGNSA. The CDR3 covers 12 residues. With 5 bases removed from V and 6 bases from J, the gap between germline ends came to 10 bases. The CDR3 nucleotides read TGTGCCAGCAGCCGAGGAGGAGCTGAAGCTTTCTTT. It encodes CASSRGGAEAFF.

Only a few counts were recorded for this clonotype. The chain carries TRBV27 and TRBJ2-3, with D perhaps matching TRBD1 (6 bases). CDR1 and CDR2 from the germline V gene are MNHEY and SMNVEV (reference sequence). V lost 1 base to trimming and J lost 1 base, with 9 bases between them. CDR3 size: 15 residues. The CDR3 DNA follows: TGTGCCAGCAGTTTATGGGGACAACGCACAGATACGCAGTATTTT. Amino acids: CASSLWGQRTDTQYF.

This rearrangement joins TRBV12-3 or TRBV12-4 to TRBJ1-5; TRBD1 matches 7 bases. This CDR3 region has 16 residues. The ends lost 7 bases at V and 4 bases at J; junction bases unmatched: 13. Written as DNA, the CDR3 is TGTGCCAGCAATTCCTTTGACAGGGCATGGAATCAGCCCCAGCATTTT. This encodes CASNSFDRAWNQPQHF.

V usage is TRBV27 and J usage is TRBJ1-1; 8 nucleotides match TRBD1. This CDR3 is 15 amino acids long. Germline values: CDR1 MNHEY, CDR2 SMNVEV (reference sequence). V was pared by 2 bases and J by 1 base, with 3 bases of the junction left unmatched. CDR3 nucleotide sequence: TGTGCCAGCAGTTTAATAACAGGGGGGAACACTGAAGCTTTCTTT. Its translation is CASSLITGGNTEAFF.

This clonotype has more than one count but fewer than ten. For the CDR3, the DNA is TGTGCCATCGGGACAGGGGAACTTGAAGCTTTCTTT. Translating it yields CAIGTGELEAFF. This rearrangement joins TRBV19 to TRBJ1-1; TRBD1 matches at 10 bases. The CDR3 extends over 12 amino acids. Looked up from germline, CDR1 is LNHDA and CDR2 is SQIVND (reference sequence). With 10 bases clipped from V and 7 bases from J, the junction kept 6 bases outside the gene matches.

The chain carries TRBV6-2 or TRBV6-3 and TRBJ2-1, with D hard to call. V was cut by 4 bases and J by 3 bases, with 16 bases left in between. This CDR3 has 16 amino acids. The V gene's germline CDR1 is MNHEY and CDR2 SVGEGT. CDR3 sequence (DNA): TGTGCCAGCAGTTTTTCACGTCGGGCGGACTACAATGAGCAGTTCTTC. Protein sequence: CASSFSRRADYNEQFF.

This clonotype was counted a few times. The rearrangement joins TRBV4-1 to TRBJ2-1; 14 nucleotides agree with TRBD2. This CDR3 is 20 amino acids long. Per the germline V gene, CDR1 is MGHRA and CDR2 is YSYEKL. V was clipped by 0 bases and J by 7 bases; unmatched bases: 14. DNA for the CDR3: TGCGCCAGCAGCCAAGATGGGGGCAGACTAGCGGGGGGGCCGTGGAATGAGCAGTTCTTC. Its translation is CASSQDGGRLAGGPWNEQFF.

This clonotype was observed a few times. The CDR3 region has the DNA TGTGCCAGCAGGAGGGTGAACACTGAAGCTTTCTTT. This encodes CASRRVNTEAFF. V usage is TRBV6-1 and J usage is TRBJ1-1; D unresolved. The V end was cut by 6 bases, the J end by 0 bases, with 5 bases between. This CDR3 is built from 12 residues. CDR1 and CDR2 from the germline V gene are MNHNS and SASEGT.

This clonotype appeared a few times. This rearrangement joins TRBV27 to TRBJ2-3, with D uncertain. The CDR3 is made up of 11 amino acids. V lost 8 bases, J lost 6 bases, and 9 bases lay in between. The V gene's germline CDR1 is MNHEY and CDR2 SMNVEV (reference sequence). Here the CDR3 DNA reads TGTGCCAGCGGGGTCTGGGATACGCAGTATTTT. Amino acids: CASGVWDTQYF.

This chain connects TRBV4-3 to TRBJ1-5; 8 bases agree with TRBD1. With V trimmed by 4 bases and J by 0 bases, 8 bases remained unmatched. The CDR3 loop spans 17 amino acids. Germline V CDR1 and CDR2: LGHNA, YSLEER. This chain's CDR3 is CASSPRQGSNSNQPQHF. CDR3 nucleotides: TGCGCCAGCAGCCCACGACAGGGGTCCAATAGCAATCAGCCCCAGCATTTT.

The chain couples TRBV6-5 to TRBJ1-2, with 7 bases matching TRBD1. In germline, CDR1 is MNHEY, CDR2 SVGAGI. Trimming took 1 base from V and 0 from J; bases not matched to a gene: 5. The CDR3 is made up of 16 amino acids. The CDR3 nucleotides read TGTGCCAGCAGTTACTTGGGACAGCGGGCTAACTATGGCTACACCTTC. It is translated as CASSYLGQRANYGYTF.

Notes on this clonotype: This may stem from a read error, because a much larger clone lies one nucleotide away. This chain joins TRBV7-2 and TRBJ1-1, with a weak D call TRBD1 (5 bases). Germline CDR1 reads SGHTA; CDR2 reads FQGNSA. V gave up 7 bases and J gave up 5 bases, with 29 bases separating them. The CDR3 consists of 18 residues. CDR3 nucleotides: TGTGCCAGCACCCAACAGGTTGTTATCGGGCCGGGGAGGACTGAAGCTTTCTTT. Its translation: CASTQQVVIGPGRTEAFF.

Worth noting for this clonotype: One end of the junction is discordant with germline, which a read error may explain. The genes are TRBV4-1 and TRBJ1-5, with TRBD1 matching over 7 bases. Per the germline V gene, CDR1 is MGHRA and CDR2 is YSYEKL. The CDR3 runs to 17 residues. The CDR3 DNA is TGCGCCAACAGCCAAGGATTACAGGGGAAGAGAAATCAGCCCCAGCATTTT. As protein: CANSQGLQGKRNQPQHF.

The chain is built from TRBV19 and TRBJ1-2; D ambiguous. Germline V lookup: CDR1 LNHDA, CDR2 SQIVND (reference sequence). Trimming pared 7 bases from V and 2 bases from J, leaving 8 bases between. CDR3 length: 12 amino acids. The CDR3 here is CASISGNYGYTF. For the CDR3, the DNA is TGTGCCAGTATCTCGGGGAACTATGGCTACACCTTC.